These 20 T cell receptor beta chains came from one sample sequenced in a study of beta chain features in type 1 diabetes. Their antigens remain unidentified. Regarding the study as a whole: Significant though moderate, a shortening of TCRB CDR3s appeared in all four CD4+ subsets of Type 1 diabetes patients.

TCRB transcripts that were expressed got sequenced, as all of the isolated RNA had been reverse transcribed. The data were produced by immunoSEQ multiplex PCR, yet TCRdb's version contains in-frame clones alone and is incomplete. The repertoire includes 300,000 to 400,000 clones, around 10% of them detected once, and about 0.64% sits in the top ten. What was sequenced was central memory CD4+ T cells from blood. The receptor source for this set is a man aged 30-40 years with type 1 diabetes.

V is TRBV19 and J is TRBJ2-3; no firm D call. V was clipped by 2 bases and J by 4 bases, with 7 bases between them. The CDR3 consists of 13 residues. Germline loops: CDR1 LNHDA, CDR2 SQIVND (reference sequence). The CDR3 loop is CASSIPSADTQYF. The CDR3 DNA follows: TGTGCCAGTAGTATACCAAGCGCAGATACGCAGTATTTT.

This clone came up many times. V is TRBV6-6 and J is TRBJ2-3, with TRBD1 matching over 7 bases. The CDR3 has 14 residues. Per germline, CDR1 MNHNY and CDR2 SVGAGI (reference sequence). With V trimmed by 5 bases and J by 2 bases, 4 bases remained unmatched. The CDR3 DNA is TGTGCCAGCAGTCCACAGGGGAACACAGATACGCAGTATTTT. Translation: CASSPQGNTDTQYF.

The sample holds a few counts of this clone. The V gene is TRBV7-3, the J gene TRBJ1-5; 7 bases are shared with TRBD1. The CDR3 totals 15 residues. V lost 5 bases and J lost 2; bases outside the gene matches: 6. The germline gives CDR1 SGHTA, CDR2 FQGTGA. For the CDR3, the DNA is TGTGCCAGCAGCCAGGACAGGCTCGGCAATCAGCCCCAGCATTTT. This gives the protein CASSQDRLGNQPQHF.

This clone was recorded many times. The rearrangement links TRBV14 to TRBJ2-4; unclear D gene. In germline, CDR1 is SGHDN, CDR2 FVKESK. The CDR3 extends over 15 amino acids. V shed 2 bases and J shed 1 base, with 9 bases lying between them. In nucleotides, the CDR3 is TGTGCCAGCAGCCAAATGGGTTCGGCCAAAAACATTCAGTACTTC. Its protein is CASSQMGSAKNIQYF.

This clone was detected ten times or more. V gene TRBV7-2 combines with J gene TRBJ1-1; D unclear. Trimming left V 3 bases short and J 1 base short, with 6 bases between. The CDR3 contains 13 residues. Germline V lookup: CDR1 SGHTA, CDR2 FQGNSA. The CDR3 reads CASSFQKNTEAFF. Written as DNA, the CDR3 is TGTGCCAGCAGCTTCCAGAAGAACACTGAAGCTTTCTTT.

There are a few counts of this clone. V is TRBV6-5 and J is TRBJ2-6, with D possibly being TRBD1 or TRBD2 (5 bases each). V dropped 6 bases and J dropped 0 bases, with 9 bases sitting between them. CDR3 length: 15 amino acids. The germline gives CDR1 MNHEY, CDR2 SVGAGI. CDR3 sequence: CASSPGGSGANVLTF. Here the CDR3 DNA reads TGTGCCAGCAGCCCTGGGGGCTCTGGGGCCAACGTCCTGACTTTC.

This clone was seen more than once but under ten times. The chain employs TRBV5-1 and TRBJ1-2; D is ambiguous. Trimming removed 4 bases at V and 3 bases at J, with 10 bases between. The CDR3 consists of 13 residues. Germline loops: CDR1 SGHRS, CDR2 YFSETQ. The CDR3 here is CASSPSSDYGYTF. CDR3 nucleotide sequence: TGCGCCAGCAGCCCGAGTTCCGACTATGGCTACACCTTC. Drawing the rest from reference TRBV5-1 and TRBJ1-2, the complete variable domain is KAGVTQTPRYLIKTRGQQVTLSCSPISGHRSVSWYQQTPGQGLQFLFEYFSETQRNKGNFPGRFSGRQFSNSRSEMNVSTLELGDSALYLCASSPSSDYGYTFGSGTRLTVV.

The J gene is TRBJ2-7, the V gene TRBV18; TRBD1 agrees at 12 bases. The CDR3 loop spans 15 amino acids. CDR1 is KGHSH and CDR2 is LQKENI in the germline V gene. Trimming removed 0 bases from V and 6 bases from J; junction bases left unmatched: 3. The CDR3 reads CASSPPGQGAGEQYF. The CDR3 DNA is TGTGCCAGCTCACCACCGGGACAGGGGGCAGGCGAGCAGTACTTC.

The chain recombines TRBV27 with TRBJ2-1; 12 bases are shared with TRBD1. Germline CDR1 reads MNHEY; CDR2 reads SMNVEV (reference sequence). V was pared by 5 bases and J by 6 bases, with 5 bases of the junction left unmatched. The CDR3 covers 15 residues. The CDR3 sequence is CASSGPGQGANEQFF. The CDR3 DNA reads as TGTGCCAGCAGTGGCCCGGGACAGGGGGCCAATGAGCAGTTCTTC.

This clone was detected only a few times. The chain couples TRBV9 to TRBJ1-1, with D perhaps TRBD1 (6 bases). Germline-derived CDR1 and CDR2 are SGDLS and YYNGEE. This CDR3 has 15 residues. The germline V and J ends were trimmed by 0 bases and 0 bases, with 9 bases remaining between them. This chain's CDR3 is CASSVATGMNTEAFF. The CDR3 bases are TGTGCCAGCAGCGTAGCAACAGGGATGAACACTGAAGCTTTCTTT.

This clone was counted ten times or more. The genes are TRBV2 and TRBJ1-2; 8 positions match TRBD1. V lost 6 bases to trimming and J lost 3 bases; unmatched junction nucleotides: 3. CDR1 is SNHLY, CDR2 FYNNEI, per germline. This CDR3 has 13 residues. DNA of the CDR3: TGTGCCAGCAGGACAGGGGACGACTATGGCTACACCTTC. This translates into CASRTGDDYGYTF.

This clone has only a few counts. The CDR3 DNA reads TGTGCCAGCAGCCAAGACGGAGGGGTGGTTGGCTACACCTTC. It codes for CASSQDGGVVGYTF. The J gene is TRBJ1-2, the V gene TRBV14, with D tentatively TRBD1 (5 bases). CDR1 and CDR2 from the germline V gene are SGHDN and FVKESK. This CDR3 contains 14 residues. The V and J ends lost 0 bases and 7 bases respectively, with 12 bases between them.

This clone has a handful of counts. The chain carries TRBV10-3 and TRBJ1-5; D is uncertain. This CDR3 is built from 14 residues. The V end was cut by 4 bases, the J end by 2 bases, with 9 bases between. Germline CDR1 and CDR2: ENHRY and SYGVKD. CDR3 amino acids: CAISVDGRNQPQHF. The DNA of the CDR3 is TGTGCCATCAGTGTGGACGGCCGCAATCAGCCCCAGCATTTT.

The chain links TRBV5-4 to TRBJ1-2, with unresolved D. V lost 0 bases to trimming and J lost 4 bases, with 10 bases between them. There are 14 residues in the CDR3. The germline V gene encodes CDR1 SGHNT and CDR2 YYREEE (reference sequence). Here the CDR3 DNA reads TGTGCCAGCAGCTTGGTGGAACAGAGCTATGGCTACACCTTC. Its translation: CASSLVEQSYGYTF.

The sample holds many counts of this clone. The chain couples TRBV27 to TRBJ1-4; D gene ambiguous. Germline lookup yields CDR1 MNHEY and CDR2 SMNVEV (reference sequence). The V end lost 8 bases, the J end lost 8 bases, and 15 bases lay between the germline ends. CDR3 size: 13 residues. The CDR3 DNA follows: TGTGCCAGCTTGTATGGACGATTAGAAAAACTGTTTTTT. Translated, it gives CASLYGRLEKLFF. Drawing the rest from reference TRBV27 and TRBJ1-4, the complete variable domain is EAQVTQNPRYLITVTGKKLTVTCSQNMNHEYMSWYRQDPGLGLRQIYYSMNVEVTDKGDVPEGYKVSRKEKRNFPLILESPSPNQTSLYFCASLYGRLEKLFFGSGTQLSVL.

The rearrangement uses TRBV27 and TRBJ2-3; TRBD1 matches at 7 bases. Germline values: CDR1 MNHEY, CDR2 SMNVEV (reference sequence). The CDR3 is 17 amino acids. Trimming at V came to 4 bases and at J to 8 bases, leaving 18 bases not matched to a gene. The CDR3 protein is CASSSTGTADPIGTQYF. The DNA for the CDR3 is TGTGCCAGCAGTTCAACCGGGACAGCGGACCCAATTGGTACGCAGTATTTT.

This clone came up a few times. The rearrangement uses TRBV7-6 and TRBJ1-1; D ambiguous. The CDR3 totals 14 residues. CDR1 is SGHVS, CDR2 FNYEAQ, per germline. The germline V and J ends were trimmed by 5 bases and 4 bases, with 14 bases remaining between them. CDR3 sequence reads: CASSPRTGITEAFF. In nucleotides, the CDR3 is TGTGCCAGCAGCCCTAGGACGGGGATCACTGAAGCTTTCTTT.

The CDR3 is CASSIVQGRNTYEQYF. The DNA of the CDR3 is TGTGCCAGCAGCATCGTACAGGGTCGTAACACCTACGAGCAGTACTTC. The chain couples TRBV11-3 to TRBJ2-7; D perhaps matches TRBD1 (6 bases). Germline CDR1 SGHNT, CDR2 YENEEA. V was cut by 5 bases and J by 2 bases, with 19 bases left in between. The CDR3 is made up of 16 amino acids.

This clone occurred many times. The J gene is TRBJ2-3, the V gene TRBV10-3; 9 positions agree with TRBD2. CDR3 length: 15 amino acids. Losses at the gene ends were 7 bases for V and 0 bases for J; bases not matched to a gene: 5. From germline, CDR1 is ENHRY and CDR2 SYGVKD. The CDR3: CAIMRTSESTDTQYF. The CDR3 DNA is TGTGCCATCATGCGGACTAGCGAAAGCACAGATACGCAGTATTTT.

This clone was found a few times. The rearrangement links TRBV5-1 to TRBJ2-3, with a possible D match to TRBD2 (6 bases). V dropped 2 bases and J dropped 5 bases, with 12 bases sitting between them. CDR3 size: 14 residues. CDR1 and CDR2 from the germline V gene are SGHRS and YFSETQ. CDR3 nucleotides: TGCGCCAGCAGCTTCGGGCGGGATCGAGATACGCAGTATTTT. Translated, it gives CASSFGRDRDTQYF.